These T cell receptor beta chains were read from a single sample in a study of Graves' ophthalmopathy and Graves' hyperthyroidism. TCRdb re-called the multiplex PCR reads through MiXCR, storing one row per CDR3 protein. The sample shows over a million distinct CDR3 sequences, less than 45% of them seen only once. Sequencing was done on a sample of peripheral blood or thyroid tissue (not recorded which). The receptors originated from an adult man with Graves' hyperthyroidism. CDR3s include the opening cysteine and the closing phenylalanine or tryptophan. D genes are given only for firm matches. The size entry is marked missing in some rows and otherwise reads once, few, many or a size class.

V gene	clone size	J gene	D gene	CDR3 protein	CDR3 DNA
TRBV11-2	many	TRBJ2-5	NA	CASSLVWWGALETQYF	TGTGCCAGCAGCTTAGTTTGGTGGGGGGCGTTAGAGACCCAGTACTTC
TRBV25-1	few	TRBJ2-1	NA	CASSESTGDSSYNEQFF	TGTGCCAGCAGTGAATCGACGGGGGATAGCTCCTACAATGAGCAGTTCTTC
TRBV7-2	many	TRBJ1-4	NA	CASSLLGGASTNEKLFF	TGTGCCAGCAGCTTACTCGGTGGAGCCTCAACTAATGAAAAACTGTTTTTT
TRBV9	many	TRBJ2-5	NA	CASSVAEGQLQETQYF	TGTGCCAGCAGCGTAGCGGAGGGACAGTTACAAGAGACCCAGTACTTC
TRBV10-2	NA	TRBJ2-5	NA	CASSPGASGTQYF	TGCGCCAGCAGCCCCGGCGCTAGTGGGACCCAGTACTTC
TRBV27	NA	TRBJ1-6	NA	CASSPHSTGVDSPLHF	TGTGCCAGCAGTCCGCACTCCACCGGAGTGGATTCACCCCTCCACTTT
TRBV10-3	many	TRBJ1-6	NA	CAISDWDTGAYNSPLHF	TGTGCCATCAGTGATTGGGATACAGGCGCTTATAATTCACCCCTCCACTTT
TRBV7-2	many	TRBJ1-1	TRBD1	CASSLLKTGVNGLENTEAFF	TGTGCCAGCAGCTTACTAAAGACAGGGGTTAACGGATTGGAGAACACTGAAGCTTTCTTT
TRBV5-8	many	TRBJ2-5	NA	CASSLPPGGEETQYF	TGTGCCAGCAGCTTACCTCCGGGGGGCGAGGAGACCCAGTACTTC
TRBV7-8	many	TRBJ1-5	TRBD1	CASSSDRGKPQHF	TGTGCCAGCAGCTCCGACAGGGGTAAGCCCCAGCATTTT
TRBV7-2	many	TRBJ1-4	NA	CASSDRDRSLLGEKLFF	TGTGCCAGCAGTGACCGGGACCGCAGCCTTCTGGGTGAAAAACTGTTTTTT
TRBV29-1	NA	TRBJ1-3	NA	CSVVSSGGNTIYF	TGCAGCGTTGTGTCTAGCGGGGGAAACACCATATATTTT
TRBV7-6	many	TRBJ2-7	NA	CASSLEASLLPYEQYF	TGTGCCAGCAGCTTAGAGGCATCACTCCTTCCCTACGAGCAGTACTTC
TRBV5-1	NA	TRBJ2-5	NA	CASSQGWGEETQYF	TGCGCCAGCAGCCAGGGGTGGGGAGAAGAGACCCAGTACTTC
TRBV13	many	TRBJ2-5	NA	CASSPFTAEETQYF	TGTGCCAGCAGCCCCTTCACGGCCGAAGAGACCCAGTACTTC
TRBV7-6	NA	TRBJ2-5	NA	CASSPGRLASGLF	TGTGCCAGCAGCCCAGGGCGTCTCGCCTCGGGGTTATTC
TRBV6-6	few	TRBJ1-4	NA	CASNKASEKLFF	TGTGCCAGCAATAAAGCGAGTGAAAAACTGTTTTTT
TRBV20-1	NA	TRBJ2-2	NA	CSASTSGNTGELFF	TGCAGTGCTAGCACTTCAGGGAACACCGGGGAGCTGTTTTTT
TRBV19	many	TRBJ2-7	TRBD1	CASTPAGTGSYEQYF	TGTGCCAGTACCCCAGCCGGGACAGGGAGCTACGAGCAGTACTTC
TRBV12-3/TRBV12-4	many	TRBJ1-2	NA	CASSPGLQYGYTF	TGTGCCAGCAGTCCCGGACTCCAATATGGCTACACCTTC
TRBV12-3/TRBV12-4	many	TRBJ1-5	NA	CASSPDRGGNQPQHF	TGTGCCAGCAGCCCGGACCGGGGCGGCAATCAGCCCCAGCATTTT
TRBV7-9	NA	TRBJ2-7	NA	CASSLVWEEGYEQYF	TGTGCCAGCAGCTTAGTTTGGGAGGAAGGGTACGAGCAGTACTTC
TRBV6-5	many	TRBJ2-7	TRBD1	CASSYAGGEQYF	TGTGCCAGCAGTTACGCAGGGGGCGAGCAGTACTTC
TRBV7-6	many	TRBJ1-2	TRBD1	CASSRGQGAGYTF	TGTGCCAGCAGCCGGGGACAGGGGGCTGGCTACACCTTC
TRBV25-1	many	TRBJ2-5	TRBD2	CASSESGSGRLQETQYF	TGTGCCAGCAGTGAATCGGGTAGCGGGAGGTTACAAGAGACCCAGTACTTC
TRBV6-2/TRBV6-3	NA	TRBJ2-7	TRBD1	CATQGQDNSYEQYF	TGTGCCACCCAAGGACAGGACAACTCCTACGAGCAGTACTTC